The rows below give T cell receptor beta chains drawn from one sample of a study of CD8 T cells in cerebrospinal fluid in Alzheimer's disease. TCRdb reprocessed the 10x single-cell sequencing reads and keeps a single row for each CDR3 protein, giving no DNA. Seen in this sample are some 970 distinct CDR3 sequences; the ten most common clones hold around 16%. Sequences were obtained from cerebrospinal fluid. The source is a human donor in good health. The CDR3 runs from the conserved cysteine through the conserved F or W. The size field is filled for only some rows; it gives once, few, many or a size class.

V	J	size	CDR3
TRBV5-4	TRBJ2-1	medium-sized	CASSPSGTLYNEQFF
TRBV7-9	TRBJ2-2	medium-sized	CASSFLAGVTGELFF
TRBV28	TRBJ2-7	large	CASSLSQASRGEQYF
TRBV19	TRBJ2-5	-	CASSRGLAGGGETQYF
TRBV20-1	TRBJ2-5	medium-sized	CSARDSGGKRLETQYF
TRBV3-1	TRBJ1-2	large	CASSQDLRTYSEGYTF
TRBV7-2	TRBJ1-1	large	CASSPQGFGTEAFF
TRBV29-1	TRBJ1-3	-	CSGVSGNTIYF
TRBV7-9	TRBJ2-7	large	CASSLGDYRTYF
TRBV7-9	TRBJ1-4	medium-sized	CASSLTHSLLATNEKLFF
TRBV7-2	TRBJ1-3	medium-sized	CASSRHGGSSGNTIYF
TRBV21-1	TRBJ1-4	medium-sized	CASSTGGRFTTNEKLFF
TRBV5-6	TRBJ2-5	medium-sized	CASSLTHPVGARETQYF
TRBV6-1	TRBJ2-7	medium-sized	CASSEAQPGLASEQYF
TRBV20-1	TRBJ1-2	medium-sized	CSASGELAAQIYGYTF
TRBV20-1	TRBJ2-1	medium-sized	CSAPPVPSGMGSYNEQFF
TRBV9	TRBJ2-5	large	CASSVGVKETQYF